Given below is one T cell receptor beta chain in context. The antigen is undetermined. Measured with immunoSEQ multiplex PCR; TCRdb has only the in-frame clones, and not every one. The data show under 50,000 clones, 87% seen once. This CDR3 contains 17 residues. V trimming: 0 bases; J trimming: 8 bases; junction bases outside the gene matches: 11. Germline V gene lookup returns CDR1 MNHNS and CDR2 SASEGT. The data were obtained in a study of OX40 agonist ivuxolimab in advanced cancers. Turning to the study itself: Three patients, one with hepatocellular carcinoma and two with cutaneous melanoma, responded partially. Study outcomes and limitations: The work left the antigen specificity of expanded peripheral T cells undetermined.

The chain joins TRBV6-1 to TRBJ2-3, with 10 nucleotides matching TRBD2. The receptor was isolated from an adult with an advanced solid tumor such as melanoma, head and neck, liver or kidney cancer. The sequenced sample was CD4+ or CD8+ T cells sorted from blood, obtained in a trial of the OX40 agonist ivuxolimab. The CDR3 protein is CASSEAGASGSRITQYF. CDR3 nucleotides: TGTGCCAGCAGTGAAGCAGGGGCTAGCGGGAGCCGGATTACGCAGTATTTT.